Listed below are T cell receptor beta chains from one sample, sequenced in a study of vaccination and CD4 T cells after COVID-19. TCRdb independently ran MiXCR on the PCR reads; one entry per CDR3 protein. The repertoire holds about 11,000 distinct CDR3 sequences, with 28% as singletons. Antigens for these TCRs are unknown. Sequenced sample: CD4+ T cells from blood, cultured in vitro. All receptors come from a human donor in good health. Both conserved end residues are part of each CDR3. A D gene is named only where the DNA matches it firmly. A clone size is listed for some rows: how often the clone was seen (once, few, many), or a class if it is expanded.

TRBV4-3	TRBJ2-1	TRBD1	once	TGCGCCAGCAGCCAACTAATCACAGGGGGGCTCTACAATGAGCAGTTCTTC	CASSQLITGGLYNEQFF
TRBV28	TRBJ2-1	TRBD2	.	TGTGCCAGCACCCCCGGGGGGGTCGATTACAATGAGCAGTTCTTC	CASTPGGVDYNEQFF
TRBV20-1	TRBJ2-7	TRBD2	few	TGCAGTGCTAGAGATCTAAGGACTAGTGTCGGCGAGCAGTACTTC	CSARDLRTSVGEQYF
TRBV20-1	TRBJ2-3	TRBD2	.	TGCAGTGCTAGTGGACTAGCGGGAGAGGTGGGAGATACGCAGTATTTT	CSASGLAGEVGDTQYF
TRBV6-5	TRBJ1-2	.	.	TGTGCCAGCAGTTACTCGGTAGGGGCTAACTATGGCTACACCTTC	CASSYSVGANYGYTF
TRBV7-9	TRBJ1-4	.	.	TGTGCCAGCAGCTTGAGGCAAGACAATGAAAAACTGTTTTTT	CASSLRQDNEKLFF
TRBV10-3	TRBJ2-1	TRBD2	.	TGTGCCACCGCGGGACTAGCGGCGCCCAGCTCCTACAATGAGCAGTTCTTC	CATAGLAAPSSYNEQFF
TRBV27	TRBJ2-7	TRBD2	.	TGTGCCAGCAGGGGGCGGACTAGCGGGACCTACGAGCAGTACTTC	CASRGRTSGTYEQYF
TRBV20-1	TRBJ1-1	.	.	TGCAGTGCTAGGGCCGTGGTCCCTGAAGCTTTCTTT	CSARAVVPEAFF
TRBV20-1	TRBJ2-1	TRBD2	.	TGCAGTGCTCCAGACCTAGCGGGAGGGCCTGGTGAGCAGTTCTTC	CSAPDLAGGPGEQFF
TRBV4-1	TRBJ2-4	.	.	TGCGCCAGCAGCCCCGGCGGCGGGCAGGGGTCAGCCAAAAACATTCAGTACTTC	CASSPGGGQGSAKNIQYF
TRBV29-1	TRBJ2-7	.	.	TGCAGCGCTGTCAACCACGAGGGTTCCTACGAGCAGTACTTC	CSAVNHEGSYEQYF
TRBV4-2	TRBJ1-2	.	.	TGTGCCAGCAGCCGAGACAGAGCCTATGGCTACACCTTC	CASSRDRAYGYTF
TRBV20-1	TRBJ2-2	TRBD1	.	TGCAGTGCTAGAGTGGACAGGGGGCGGGAGGGGCGTGTCGGGGAGCTGTTTTTT	CSARVDRGREGRVGELFF
TRBV7-6	TRBJ2-1	.	.	TGTGCCAGCAGCTTAGTTGCAGGGGAGGATGAGCAGTTCTTC	CASSLVAGEDEQFF
TRBV19	TRBJ2-3	TRBD1	.	TGTGCCAGTAGTATCGGACAGGCCACAGATACGCAGTATTTT	CASSIGQATDTQYF
TRBV11-3	TRBJ2-7	.	few	TGTGCCAGCAGCACCTCCGGACAGCACTACGAGCAGTACTTC	CASSTSGQHYEQYF
TRBV11-2	TRBJ1-1	.	.	TGTGCCAGCAGCCGCGGACAGTTGAACACTGAAGCTTTCTTT	CASSRGQLNTEAFF
TRBV4-1	TRBJ1-1	.	few	TGCGCCAGCAACGGCAGGATAAGCTTTGACACTGAAGCTTTCTTT	CASNGRISFDTEAFF
TRBV20-1	TRBJ2-7	TRBD1	few	TGCAGTGCTAGGACAGGGTTAACCTACGAGCAGTACTTC	CSARTGLTYEQYF